This TCR beta chain is drawn from a study of T cells in tumors after PD-1 blockade. Profiled with immunoSEQ multiplex PCR; TCRdb holds only in-frame clones, not every one. The table has tens of thousands of clones, about 85% seen once. Germline V lookup: CDR1 SGHRS, CDR2 YFSETQ. The CDR3 extends over 14 amino acids. With 5 bases removed from V and 2 bases from J, the gap between germline ends came to 14 bases. Note on this clone: Other DNA sequences in this sample translate to the same CDR3.

This specimen consisted of PBMCs, obtained before anti-PD-1 treatment. The sequence derives from a human donor with basal cell carcinoma. This chain joins TRBV5-1 and TRBJ2-7; tentative D call: TRBD2 (6 bases). The CDR3 DNA reads as TGCGCCAGCAGTTTAGGGACGGGGGCCTACGAGCAGTACTTC. This gives the protein CASSLGTGAYEQYF.